The 11 T cell receptor beta chains reported below all come from one sample, sequenced in a study of T cells in women clearing cervical HPV infection. Produced via immunoSEQ multiplex PCR; TCRdb's table is partial and in-frame only. The sample's table shows 30,000 to 35,000 clones. Sequenced input: blood buffy coat. Every receptor here comes from a woman between 18 and 75 years old with a cervical HPV16 infection that either progressed to CIN3+ or cleared (not recorded which).

Turning to this clone: The CDR3 extends 3 residues past the end of the read, so its final part is completed from the germline J gene. The chain is built from TRBV7-2 and TRBJ1-2; no clear D. The CDR3 is made up of 14 amino acids. Germline lookup yields CDR1 SGHTA and CDR2 FQGNSA. The CDR3 protein is CASSGRADPYDYTF. CDR3 DNA (partial): TGTGCCAGCAGCGGACGAGCGGACCCCTACGAC.

Concerning this clone: The read terminates 3 residues before the CDR3 end, so the remaining end is supplied by the germline J gene. This chain connects TRBV5-1 to TRBJ1-1, with 8 bases aligning to TRBD1. CDR1 is SGHRS, CDR2 YFSETQ, per germline. With V trimmed by 0 bases and J by 5 bases, 6 bases remained unmatched. CDR3 length: 15 amino acids. Incomplete CDR3 DNA: TGCGCCAGCAGCTTGGAGGGTCAGGGGGCGACTGAA. Amino acid sequence: CASSLEGQGATE. The full CDR3 reads CASSLEGQGATEAFF.

Details on this clone: Sequencing ends 3 residues short of the CDR3 end; the germline J gene provides the rest. V and J are TRBV7-6 and TRBJ1-2, with D possibly matching TRBD1 (5 bases). The CDR3 extends over 13 amino acids. Germline V gene lookup returns CDR1 SGHVS and CDR2 FNYEAQ. CDR3 residues: CASSFGTRNDYTF. The sequenced part of the CDR3 DNA is TGTGCCAGCAGCTTTGGGACTAGGAATGAC.

As for this clone: The read terminates 3 residues before the CDR3 end, so the remaining end is supplied by the germline J gene. This chain uses TRBV30 with TRBJ2-5, with unresolved D. V dropped 3 bases and J dropped 4 bases, with 9 bases sitting between them. The germline V gene encodes CDR1 GTSNPN and CDR2 SVGIG (reference sequence). The CDR3 contains 12 residues. The CDR3 sequence is CAWRGPPETQYF. CDR3 DNA, as far as it was read: TGTGCCTGGAGGGGCCCCCCAGAGACC.

About this clone itself: At one of its ends the junction is not consistent with the germline gene, which may arise from a read error. The read ends 3 residues shy of where the CDR3 ends; the end is completed using the germline J gene. Other nucleotide sequences in the sample specify the same CDR3. The rearrangement joins TRBV18 to TRBJ1-3, with a weak D call TRBD1 (5 bases). From germline, CDR1 is KGHSH and CDR2 LQKENI. This CDR3 region has 14 residues. The CDR3 reads CASSPGALGNTIYF. The sequenced part of the CDR3 DNA is TGTGCCAGCTCACCAGGGGCACTTGGAAACACT.

CDR3: CSARLAGGLGTQYF. CDR3 bases read: TGCAGTGCTAGACTAGCGGGGGGGCTAGGTACG. The gene calls are TRBV20-1 and TRBJ2-3; 12 bases are a match to TRBD2. Read data end 3 residues before the CDR3 end; the end is taken from the germline J gene. V gave up 2 bases and J gave up 8 bases; unmatched junction bases: 5. The length of the CDR3 is 14 residues. CDR1 and CDR2 from the germline V gene are DFQATT and SNEGSKA (reference sequence).

Comments on this clone: The missing CDR3 end, 3 residues past where the read stops, is filled in from the germline J gene. The chain recombines TRBV6-2 or TRBV6-3 with TRBJ2-7, with 7 bases identical to TRBD2. This CDR3 is 16 amino acids long. V trimming: 0 bases; J trimming: 0 bases; junction bases outside the gene matches: 5. The V gene's germline CDR1 is MNHEY and CDR2 SVGEGT. The CDR3 sequence: CASSYSSGTLSYEQYF. The DNA read from the CDR3 is TGTGCCAGCAGTTACTCGAGCGGGACCCTCTCCTACGAG.

On this clone: The read ends 3 residues early relative to the CDR3; the germline J gene fills the gap. This chain links TRBV20-1 with TRBJ2-3; D unclear. This CDR3 is 14 amino acids long. Germline V lookup: CDR1 DFQATT, CDR2 SNEGSKA (reference sequence). Trimming removed 4 bases from V and 6 bases from J, with 17 bases in between. The covered CDR3 bases are TGCAGTGCTAAAGTCTCCCTCCCCGGGGATACG. Translated: CSAKVSLPGDT. The full CDR3 sequence reads CSAKVSLPGDTQYF.

Turning to this clone: The read is 3 residues too short to cover the CDR3 end, so that end is filled in from the germline J gene. This rearrangement joins TRBV18 to TRBJ1-1; 9 bases match TRBD1. Trimming at V came to 6 bases and at J to 1 base, leaving 0 bases not matched to a gene. CDR3 size: 13 residues. Germline V CDR1 and CDR2: KGHSH, LQKENI. The covered CDR3 bases are TGTGCCAGCTCGACAGGGGGGAACACTGAA. The encoded protein is CASSTGGNTE. The entire CDR3 protein reads CASSTGGNTEAFF.

As to this clone: With the read ending 3 residues before the CDR3 end, the germline J gene is used to fill in that end. Within the sample, other DNA sequences also encode this same CDR3. This chain connects TRBV7-2 to TRBJ2-2; possibly TRBD2 for D (5 bases). The CDR3 covers 15 residues. V gave up 5 bases and J gave up 6 bases, with 16 bases separating them. Germline V gene data show CDR1 as SGHTA and CDR2 as FQGNSA. The CDR3 reads CASSLQAQDSGELFF. The sequenced CDR3 bases are TGTGCCAGCAGCCTACAAGCGCAGGACTCCGGGGAG.

The CDR3 reads CSARDLSSGTVYYEQYF. The sequenced part of the CDR3 DNA is TGCAGTGCTAGAGATCTTTCATCCGGGACTGTATACTACGAG. This sequence joins TRBV20-1 and TRBJ2-7; tentatively, D is TRBD2 (6 bases). The missing CDR3 end, 3 residues past where the read stops, is filled in from the germline J gene. V was pared by 0 bases and J by 3 bases, with 21 bases between. The V gene's germline CDR1 is DFQATT and CDR2 SNEGSKA (reference sequence). The CDR3 runs 17 residues.